Listed below are T cell receptor beta chains from one sample, sequenced in a study of CD8 T cells in ankylosing spondylitis. TCRdb analysed the 5' RACE reads with MiXCR anew, one entry per CDR3 protein. This table holds approximately 300,000 distinct CDR3 sequences, 7% to 9% found once. The source material was blood, either unsorted or a sorted T cell fraction (not recorded which). These receptors were obtained from a male donor with ankylosing spondylitis. Each CDR3 is given with its conserved first and last residue. The order of the fields is D gene, V gene, J gene, clone size, CDR3 DNA, CDR3 protein. The D gene is left open where the match is weak. Not all rows give a size; the values are once, few, many and, for expanded clones, a class.

>NA|TRBV7-9|TRBJ1-2|few
TGTGCCAGCAGCTCCGGGGGTGCTAACTATGGCTACACCTTC
CASSSGGANYGYTF
>TRBD1|TRBV18|TRBJ2-7|NA
TGTGCCAGCTCACCTCAGACAGGGAACTCCTACGAGCAGTACTTC
CASSPQTGNSYEQYF
>TRBD1|TRBV29-1|TRBJ1-1|few
TGCAGCGTTGTTACAGGGGGCTATAAAAAAGCTTTCTTT
CSVVTGGYKKAFF
>NA|TRBV28|TRBJ2-7|NA
TGTGCCAGCAGTTTCCCACCCCCGGGCGACCACGAGCAGTACTTC
CASSFPPPGDHEQYF
>TRBD1|TRBV6-1|TRBJ2-5|NA
TGTGCCAGCAGAAGGGACAGAGAAGAGACCCAGTACTTC
CASRRDREETQYF
>TRBD1|TRBV20-1|TRBJ2-7|few
TGCAGTGCCGACCAGCCCGGGACAGGGTTGTGGGAGCAGTACTTC
CSADQPGTGLWEQYF
>NA|TRBV7-9|TRBJ1-4|few
TGTGCCAGCAGCCCGTTGGGTGAAAAACTGTTTTTT
CASSPLGEKLFF
>NA|TRBV10-2|TRBJ1-1|NA
TGCGCCAGCAGTCGACCCCAGGGGTTGCCTGAAGCTTTCTTT
CASSRPQGLPEAFF
>NA|TRBV29-1|TRBJ2-7|few
TGCAGCGTTGCTCGAGCGCTGCCCTACGAGCAGTACTTC
CSVARALPYEQYF
>NA|TRBV20-1|TRBJ2-7|NA
TGCAGTGCTAGAGATATGACTCCACCCAACTACGAGCAGTACTTC
CSARDMTPPNYEQYF
>NA|TRBV5-5|TRBJ1-2|few
TGTGCCAGCAGGCCGAATAACTATGGCTACACCTTC
CASRPNNYGYTF
>NA|TRBV5-6|TRBJ2-1|NA
TGTGCCAGCAGCTGGAGGGCGGCGTTTGCCTACAATGAGCAGTTCTTC
CASSWRAAFAYNEQFF
>NA|TRBV27|TRBJ2-3|NA
TGTGCCAGCAGTTATCAGGGATCGAGCACAGATACGCAGTATTTT
CASSYQGSSTDTQYF
>NA|TRBV29-1|TRBJ1-2|many
TGCAGCGTCCCGAGGGTCGGGAATTATAGAAGCTATGGCTACACCTTC
CSVPRVGNYRSYGYTF
>TRBD2|TRBV12-3/TRBV12-4|TRBJ2-1|many
TGTGCCACGCGGACTAGCGGGTATGATGAGCAGTTCTTC
CATRTSGYDEQFF
>NA|TRBV21-1|TRBJ2-3|few
TGTGCCAGCGAGGGGCTAGCTGATACAGATACGCCGTATTTT
CASEGLADTDTPYF
>TRBD2|TRBV28|TRBJ2-1|few
TGTGCCAGCAGTTTAACTAGCGGGACTACCTACAATGAGCAGTTCTTC
CASSLTSGTTYNEQFF
>NA|TRBV11-3|TRBJ2-3|few
TGTGCCAGCAGCTTTTTTGATACGCAGTATTTT
CASSFFDTQYF
>TRBD2|TRBV12-3/TRBV12-4|TRBJ2-1|many
TGTGCCAGCAGTTCGGGGAGGGTATACAATGAGCAGTTCTTC
CASSSGRVYNEQFF
>NA|TRBV7-9|TRBJ1-1|NA
TGTGCCAGCAGCTTAGTCAGGGGACGCTGGCCTTTCTTT
CASSLVRGRWPFF
>TRBD2|TRBV7-3|TRBJ2-1|NA
TGTGCCAGCAGCTCCTCGCGACTAGCGGAGGGGAATGAGCAGTTCTTC
CASSSSRLAEGNEQFF
>TRBD2|TRBV15|TRBJ2-5|NA
TGTGCCACCAGCCACGCGGGGGGGATTGGCCAAGAGACCCAGTACTTC
CATSHAGGIGQETQYF
>NA|TRBV29-1|TRBJ1-1|few
TGCAGCGTGGAGGACAGCGGCAACACTGAAGCTTTCTTT
CSVEDSGNTEAFF
>TRBD1|TRBV11-2|TRBJ2-3|once
TGTGCCAGCAGCCCAGGACAGGCCACAGATACGCAGTATTTT
CASSPGQATDTQYF
>NA|TRBV20-1|TRBJ2-7|few
TGCAGTGCCGCCAAGGCTTACGAGCAGTACTTC
CSAAKAYEQYF
>TRBD1|TRBV5-6|TRBJ2-7|NA
TGTGCCAGCAGCCCGGGGACAGGGGTAGCCTACGAGCAGTACTTC
CASSPGTGVAYEQYF
>NA|TRBV5-6|TRBJ2-7|few
TGTGCCAGCAGGGCGCGACTAGACTCCTACGAGCAGTACTTC
CASRARLDSYEQYF
>TRBD2|TRBV7-3|TRBJ2-3|NA
TGTGCCAGCAGCTTATCCGGGAGGCGGGAGGTAGATACGCAGTATTTT
CASSLSGRREVDTQYF
>NA|TRBV6-2/TRBV6-3|TRBJ1-5|NA
TGTGCCAGCAGTTACCGTACAGGGTTTGACAATCAGCCCCAGCATTTT
CASSYRTGFDNQPQHF
>TRBD2|TRBV7-3|TRBJ2-2|NA
TGTGCCAGCAGCTTAACCCCTAGCGGGTCTCCCGGGGAGCTGTTTTTT
CASSLTPSGSPGELFF
>TRBD1|TRBV7-9|TRBJ2-2|few
TGTGCCAGCAGCGCGTGGCAGGGGGATACCGGGGAGCTGTTTTTT
CASSAWQGDTGELFF
>TRBD2|TRBV28|TRBJ2-3|NA
TGTGCCAGCAGTTTACTTCTAGCGGGAGCAGATACGCAGTATTTT
CASSLLLAGADTQYF
>NA|TRBV12-3/TRBV12-4|TRBJ1-3|many
TGTGCCAGCACCTGGGGTGGCGGTACTATCTCTGGAAACACCATATATTTT
CASTWGGGTISGNTIYF